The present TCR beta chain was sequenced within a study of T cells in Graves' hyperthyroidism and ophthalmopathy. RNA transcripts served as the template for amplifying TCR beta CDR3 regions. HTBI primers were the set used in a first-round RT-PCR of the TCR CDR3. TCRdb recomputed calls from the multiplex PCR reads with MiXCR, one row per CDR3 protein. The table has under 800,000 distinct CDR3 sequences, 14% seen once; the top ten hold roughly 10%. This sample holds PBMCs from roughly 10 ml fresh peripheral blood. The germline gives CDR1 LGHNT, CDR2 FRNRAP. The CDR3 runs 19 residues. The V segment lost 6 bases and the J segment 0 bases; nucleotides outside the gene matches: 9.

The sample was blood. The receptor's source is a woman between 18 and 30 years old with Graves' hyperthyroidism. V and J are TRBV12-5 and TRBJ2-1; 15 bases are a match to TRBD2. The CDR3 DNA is TGTGCTAGTGGGCCGGGACTAGCGGGAGGTCGATTCTCCTACAATGAGCAGTTCTTC. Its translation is CASGPGLAGGRFSYNEQFF.